This is a list of T cell receptor beta chains from one sample in a study of CD8 T cells in ankylosing spondylitis. TCRdb fed the 5' RACE reads into MiXCR, producing one record per CDR3 protein. The table lists about 360,000 distinct CDR3 sequences, 20% to 25% of them singletons, with around 13% in the top ten. Sequenced material: blood, either unsorted or a sorted T cell fraction (not recorded which). These receptors all come from a male donor with ankylosing spondylitis or in good health (not recorded which). Both conserved end residues are part of each CDR3. Fields, in order: V gene, D gene, clone size, J gene, CDR3 DNA, CDR3 protein. A D gene is named only where the DNA matches it firmly. Clone sizes are given selectively: once, few, many, or a class where the clone is expanded.

>TRBV5-6|-|few|TRBJ2-7
TGTGCCAGCAGCTGGAGGGGGTCCTACGAGCAGTACTTC
CASSWRGSYEQYF
>TRBV28|-|few|TRBJ1-1
TGTGCCAGCTCCCTCTCCGGGGGCCTGTACACTGAAGCTTTCTTT
CASSLSGGLYTEAFF
>TRBV5-1|-|few|TRBJ2-7
TGCGCCAGCAGCTGGGAGGACAGCTCCTACGAGCAGTACTTC
CASSWEDSSYEQYF
>TRBV29-1|TRBD1|-|TRBJ2-7
TGCAGCGTTGAAGACGGGGACAGCTCCTACGAGCAGTACTTC
CSVEDGDSSYEQYF
>TRBV7-3|-|-|TRBJ2-1
TGTGCCAGCAGCTTGAACAGGGAGTACAATGAGCAGTTCTTC
CASSLNREYNEQFF
>TRBV12-3/TRBV12-4|TRBD2|-|TRBJ2-1
TGTGCCAGTGGCGGGGGGCACAATGAGCAGTTCTTC
CASGGGHNEQFF
>TRBV12-3/TRBV12-4|-|-|TRBJ2-1
TGTGCCAGCAGTTTAGTTATTCTTTACGATGAGCAGTTCTTC
CASSLVILYDEQFF
>TRBV4-1|-|few|TRBJ2-1
TGCGCCAGCAGCCAAAGAGGCAGGACATACAATGAGCAGTTCTTC
CASSQRGRTYNEQFF
>TRBV27|TRBD1|few|TRBJ2-4
TGTGCCAGCAGTTTAGGCAGGGGGCGCACCAAAAACATTCAGTACTTC
CASSLGRGRTKNIQYF
>TRBV4-1|TRBD1|few|TRBJ2-1
TGCGCCAGCAGCCACCCCCGGGGGACAGGGACCTCGGTTGAGCAGTTCTTC
CASSHPRGTGTSVEQFF
>TRBV12-3/TRBV12-4|TRBD2|-|TRBJ2-3
TGTGCCAGCAACCCCGGCGGGGGACCCACATATACGCAGTATTTT
CASNPGGGPTYTQYF
>TRBV7-7|TRBD2|few|TRBJ2-1
TGTGCTAGCAGCCCGATTAGCGGGGGGGCGATCGATGAGCAGTTCTTC
CASSPISGGAIDEQFF
>TRBV20-1|-|few|TRBJ1-5
TGCAGTGCTAGAGCAAGCTATAGCAATCAGCCCCAGCATTTT
CSARASYSNQPQHF
>TRBV20-1|TRBD2|-|TRBJ2-1
TGCAGTGAACGGCCTACTAGCGACCCGTACTACAATGAGCAGTTCTTC
CSERPTSDPYYNEQFF
>TRBV10-3|-|few|TRBJ1-1
TGTGCCATCAGCTCAGAGGGGCGTCCCGCTGAAGCTTTCTTT
CAISSEGRPAEAFF
>TRBV9|-|few|TRBJ2-7
TGTGCCAGCAGCGGGCGGGACAGCACCTACGAGCAGTACTTC
CASSGRDSTYEQYF
>TRBV20-1|TRBD2|-|TRBJ2-2
TGCAGTGCTAGTGTTGCGGGGGGGCCGAACACCGGGGAGCTGTTTTTT
CSASVAGGPNTGELFF
>TRBV6-2/TRBV6-3|-|-|TRBJ2-5
TGTGCCAGCAGTTCCACAACTACCCAGTACTTC
CASSSTTTQYF
>TRBV20-1|-|few|TRBJ1-1
TGCAGTGCTAGAGATAACGGACACTGGAACACTGAAGCTTTCTTT
CSARDNGHWNTEAFF
>TRBV20-1|-|few|TRBJ2-1
TGCAGTGCTAGAGCAATTATGTACAATGAGCAGTTCTTC
CSARAIMYNEQFF
>TRBV9|TRBD2|few|TRBJ2-5
TGTGCCAGCAGCACACCCTTAGCGGGGGCAGATCAAGAGACCCAGTACTTC
CASSTPLAGADQETQYF
>TRBV11-2|TRBD1|few|TRBJ2-5
TGTGCCAGCAGCTTAGGGGGGACAGGGCAAGAGACCCAGTACTTC
CASSLGGTGQETQYF
>TRBV30|-|few|TRBJ1-5
TGTGCCTGGAGTGTAGGGGCAGGGTCTCAGCCCCAGCATTTT
CAWSVGAGSQPQHF
>TRBV4-1|-|-|TRBJ2-4
TGCGCCAGCAGCCATAATAACAGGGAAATAGCCAAAAACATTCAGTACTTC
CASSHNNREIAKNIQYF
>TRBV12-3/TRBV12-4|TRBD2|few|TRBJ2-4
TGTGCCAGTGCCGGGGGGTCCAAAAACATTCAGTACTTC
CASAGGSKNIQYF
>TRBV20-1|-|-|TRBJ1-2
TGCAGTGCTGAAAAGGCTCAAGACTATGGCTACACCTTC
CSAEKAQDYGYTF
>TRBV24-1|-|-|TRBJ2-3
TGTGCCACCAGTGACCAAGGGGGGGGGGTCTCAACAGATACGCAGTATTTT
CATSDQGGGVSTDTQYF
>TRBV30|-|-|TRBJ2-5
TGTGCCTGGAGTGTAGGATTCGGCCGGGAGACCCAGTACTTC
CAWSVGFGRETQYF
>TRBV9|TRBD2|-|TRBJ2-3
TGTGCCAGCAGCTACGGACTAGCCGGTACGCAGTATTTT
CASSYGLAGTQYF
>TRBV7-8|TRBD1|-|TRBJ1-6
TGTGCCAGCAGCACCCTCCGGGACAGGGGGCTTTCCCTCCACTTT
CASSTLRDRGLSLHF
>TRBV12-3/TRBV12-4|TRBD1|-|TRBJ2-6
TGTGCCAGCAGTTTAGCCTTAAGGACAGGGGGGTATGGGGCCAACGTCCTGACTTTC
CASSLALRTGGYGANVLTF
>TRBV5-1|-|few|TRBJ1-3
TGCGCCAGCAGCGAACGGACAATTGGAAACACCATATATTTT
CASSERTIGNTIYF
>TRBV12-3/TRBV12-4|-|few|TRBJ1-1
TGTGCCAGCAGCCCCTGGGGAGGGCTCTCAGCTTTCTTT
CASSPWGGLSAFF
>TRBV11-2|-|-|TRBJ2-7
TGTGCCAGCAGCTTTTTATCCGGATGGGACGGTCGACCTTACGAGCAGTACTTC
CASSFLSGWDGRPYEQYF
>TRBV30|-|-|TRBJ2-1
TGTGCCTGGACAGGGACGAACCAAGCCGGCTCCTACAATGAGCAGTTCTTC
CAWTGTNQAGSYNEQFF
>TRBV5-6|-|-|TRBJ1-1
TGTGCCAGCAGCTTCGCAGGGGAGGGCACTGAAGCTTTCTTT
CASSFAGEGTEAFF
>TRBV12-3/TRBV12-4|-|-|TRBJ2-3
TGTGCCAGCAGTTTACAGGCGGCCATGCAGTATTTT
CASSLQAAMQYF
>TRBV7-8|-|-|TRBJ2-1
TGTGCCAGCAGCTTATCTTCCCAGAACTACAATGAGCAGTTCTTC
CASSLSSQNYNEQFF
>TRBV18|-|-|TRBJ2-7
TGTGCCAGCTCACTTCCGCTGACCTACGAGCAGTACTTC
CASSLPLTYEQYF
>TRBV21-1|-|few|TRBJ2-1
TGTGCCAGCAGCAAACTTCCAGGGGGCAAGAATGAGCAGTTCTTC
CASSKLPGGKNEQFF
>TRBV6-1|TRBD2|-|TRBJ2-7
TGTGCCAGCACCGATGGGGGGGCCTACGAGCAGTACTTC
CASTDGGAYEQYF
>TRBV7-2|TRBD2|few|TRBJ2-5
TGTGCCAGCAGCCAACCTAGCGGGGGGGCGGAGACCCAGTACTTC
CASSQPSGGAETQYF
>TRBV7-6|-|-|TRBJ2-7
TGTGCCAGCAGCTTAGGTGGGGGGCTCTACGAGCAGTACTTC
CASSLGGGLYEQYF
>TRBV4-1|-|few|TRBJ2-3
TGCGCCAGCAGCCAAACAGGGGGGGACACAGATACGCAGTATTTT
CASSQTGGDTDTQYF
>TRBV12-3/TRBV12-4|TRBD1|-|TRBJ2-7
TGTGCCAGCAACCCCGGACAGGGGAGCGAGCAGTACTTC
CASNPGQGSEQYF
>TRBV7-2|TRBD1|few|TRBJ2-5
TGTGCCAGCAGCTTAGGATACAGGGGAGAGACCCAGTACTTC
CASSLGYRGETQYF
>TRBV5-6|-|-|TRBJ2-7
TGTGCCAGCAGCCCCGGGTGGGTCTGCTGCGAGCAGTACTTC
CASSPGWVCCEQYF
>TRBV9|TRBD2|-|TRBJ2-3
TGTGCCAGCAGCGTGGACTATCGAAGCAGCGGGGGTAGCACAGATACGCAGTATTTT
CASSVDYRSSGGSTDTQYF
>TRBV5-6|-|-|TRBJ2-2
TGTGCCAGCAGCCCACGATTCGACATTCCCGGGGAGCTGTTTTTT
CASSPRFDIPGELFF
>TRBV19|-|-|TRBJ2-7
TGTGCCAGTAGCACCATCGGGTACGAGCAGTACTTC
CASSTIGYEQYF
>TRBV7-6|-|-|TRBJ2-5
TGTGCCAGCGACGAGGTCGCGGAAGAGACCCAGTACTTC
CASDEVAEETQYF
>TRBV29-1|-|many|TRBJ2-1
TGCAGCGTGGAGACAGGTGTCGTGGTCTACAATGAGCAGTTCTTC
CSVETGVVVYNEQFF
>TRBV2|-|-|TRBJ1-1
TGTGCCAGCAGTAGTTGGGCGCCGAACACTGAAGCTTTCTTT
CASSSWAPNTEAFF
>TRBV12-3/TRBV12-4|TRBD2|-|TRBJ2-1
TGTACCATCAGTTCTCCTACCCTAGCGGGGGGCTCCTACAATGAGCAGTTCTTC
CTISSPTLAGGSYNEQFF
>TRBV12-3/TRBV12-4|TRBD1|few|TRBJ1-1
TGTGCCAGCAGGGGACCCACAGGGGCGAACACTGAAGCTTTCTTT
CASRGPTGANTEAFF
>TRBV12-3/TRBV12-4|-|-|TRBJ2-5
TGTGCCAGCAGTTATTTATACGGGGTCCAAGAGACCCAGTACTTC
CASSYLYGVQETQYF
>TRBV2|-|-|TRBJ1-1
TGTGCCAGCAGTGAGTTGGTAGGGGTAAACACTGAAGCTTTCTTT
CASSELVGVNTEAFF